The T cell receptor beta chain described here comes from a study of T cells in localized non-small cell lung cancer. Looked up from germline, CDR1 is LNHDA and CDR2 is SQIVND (reference sequence). V lost 8 bases to trimming and J lost 7 bases; unmatched junction nucleotides: 10. The CDR3 length is 13 residues. Profiling relied on immunoSEQ multiplex PCR, and the TCRdb table lists in-frame clones only, not all of them. The table has some 78,000 clones, approximately 84% seen once; the top ten hold around 2.8%. The sequence came from a man between 40 and 75 years old with stage I lung adenocarcinoma. The chain joins TRBV19 to TRBJ2-7, with 8 bases that match TRBD2. The sample here was peripheral blood, taken before any cancer treatment. The DNA for the CDR3 is TGTGCCAGTTCCGGGGGGGCTTCGAGGGAGCAGTACTTC. Residues: CASSGGASREQYF.